This entry lists 25 T cell receptor beta chains sequenced from one sample in a study of blood T cell repertoires in COVID-19. Clones were sequenced by immunoSEQ multiplex PCR, and TCRdb holds only the in-frame ones, with some missing. Here the sample spans 150,000 to 200,000 clones, 88% being singletons. Sequences were obtained from PBMCs or T cells enriched from blood (not recorded which). These receptors all stem from a woman between 18 and 30 years old who had recovered from COVID-19.

The V gene is TRBV4-1, the J gene TRBJ1-6; tentative D call: TRBD1 (5 bases). This CDR3 region has 16 residues. Germline CDR1 MGHRA, CDR2 YSYEKL. The V end lost 4 bases, the J end lost 0 bases, and 10 bases lay between the germline ends. The CDR3 protein is CASSLQDSSYNSPLHF. CDR3 DNA sequence: TGCGCCAGCAGCCTTCAAGACAGCTCCTATAATTCACCCCTCCACTTT.

This chain links TRBV4-3 with TRBJ2-1; TRBD2 aligns across 9 bases. CDR1 LGHNA and CDR2 YSLEER come from the germline V gene. CDR3 length equals 14 residues. V was pared by 3 bases and J by 6 bases, with 3 bases of the junction left unmatched. The CDR3 region is CASSQWTSANEQFF. For the CDR3, the DNA is TGCGCCAGCAGCCAGTGGACTAGCGCCAATGAGCAGTTCTTC.

CDR3 protein: CSVLPGTDTQYF. CDR3 bases: TGCAGCGTTCTCCCTGGCACAGATACGCAGTATTTT. This chain uses TRBV29-1 with TRBJ2-3; D call uncertain. With 5 bases removed from V and 1 base from J, the gap between germline ends came to 7 bases. Germline V gene data show CDR1 as SQVTM and CDR2 as ANQGSEA. The CDR3 covers 12 residues.

This chain uses TRBV11-2 with TRBJ2-1; 7 bases line up with TRBD2. Germline loops: CDR1 SGHAT, CDR2 FQNNGV. Trimming at V came to 7 bases and at J to 0 bases, leaving 9 bases not matched to a gene. The CDR3 has 16 amino acids. The CDR3 DNA reads TGTGCCAGCACCAATGGAGGGACTAACTCCTACAATGAGCAGTTCTTC. Its translation is CASTNGGTNSYNEQFF.

The rearrangement joins TRBV28 to TRBJ2-3, with 11 bases that match TRBD2. The CDR3 runs 17 residues. The J segment lost 1 base and the V segment lost 1 base, leaving 4 bases of the junction unmatched. Germline CDR1 is MDHEN and CDR2 is SYDVKM. The CDR3 sequence: CASSLSQLAGGTDTQYF. The CDR3 DNA follows: TGTGCCAGCAGTTTATCCCAACTAGCGGGGGGCACAGATACGCAGTATTTT.

The chain employs TRBV28 and TRBJ1-1; D possibly corresponds to TRBD1 (6 bases). Germline CDR1 MDHEN, CDR2 SYDVKM. Trimming took off 6 bases at V and 0 bases at J, with 14 bases between the two ends. The CDR3 sequence is 15 residues long. This CDR3 is CASRLTGSLNTEAFF. Here the CDR3 DNA reads TGTGCCAGCAGATTAACAGGGTCCCTGAACACTGAAGCTTTCTTT. The whole variable domain, remainder taken from reference TRBV28 and TRBJ1-1, is DVKVTQSSRYLVKRTGEKVFLECVQDMDHENMFWYRQDPGLGLRLIYFSYDVKMKEKGDIPEGYSVSREKKERFSLILESASTNQTSMYLCASRLTGSLNTEAFFGQGTRLTVV.

The chain carries TRBV15 and TRBJ2-1, with D tentatively TRBD2 (6 bases). V was pared by 0 bases and J by 0 bases, with 12 bases between. The CDR3 sequence is 17 residues long. The germline V gene has CDR1 LNHNV and CDR2 YYDKDF (reference sequence). The DNA of the CDR3 is TGTGCCACCAGCAGAGATTCGCGACTAGTCTCCTACAATGAGCAGTTCTTC. Residues: CATSRDSRLVSYNEQFF. Supplemented by reference TRBV15 and TRBJ2-1, the full variable domain reads DAMVIQNPRYQVTQFGKPVTLSCSQTLNHNVMYWYQQKSSQAPKLLFHYYDKDFNNEADTPDNFQSRRPNTSFCFLDIRSPGLGDTAMYLCATSRDSRLVSYNEQFFGPGTRLTVL.

The V and J genes are TRBV11-3 and TRBJ2-1; D uncertain. The germline V and J ends were trimmed by 5 bases and 6 bases, with 8 bases remaining between them. This CDR3 has 12 residues. The germline V gene encodes CDR1 SGHNT and CDR2 YENEEA. CDR3 in DNA: TGTGCCAGCAGCACCCCCGGCAATGAGCAGTTCTTC. It encodes CASSTPGNEQFF.

The rearrangement links TRBV6-5 to TRBJ2-7, with 8 bases that match TRBD1. Germline CDR1 and CDR2: MNHEY and SVGAGI. The trim removed 6 bases at V and 2 bases at J, leaving 9 bases unmatched. The CDR3 totals 15 residues. CDR3 nucleotides: TGTGCCAGCAGGAACCGGGACAGGCTCCCCTACGAGCAGTACTTC. Its translation is CASRNRDRLPYEQYF.

The CDR3 sequence: CASSLSGRSQETQYF. DNA of the CDR3: TGTGCCAGCAGCCTTAGCGGGCGGTCCCAAGAGACCCAGTACTTC. J is TRBJ2-5 and V is TRBV3-1 (or the pseudogene TRBV3-2), with 7 bases that match TRBD2. Germline V lookup: CDR1 LGHDT, CDR2 YNNKEL (reference sequence). The CDR3 loop spans 15 amino acids. Trimming at V came to 4 bases and at J to 1 base, leaving 6 bases not matched to a gene.

V is TRBV19 and J is TRBJ2-6; D unresolved. This CDR3 contains 16 residues. V dropped 7 bases and J dropped 0 bases, with 13 bases sitting between them. Germline V lookup: CDR1 LNHDA, CDR2 SQIVND (reference sequence). CDR3 sequence: CASNERASSGANVLTF. The CDR3 DNA is TGTGCCAGTAATGAAAGAGCTAGCTCTGGGGCCAACGTCCTGACTTTC.

The chain couples TRBV7-2 to TRBJ2-7; 7 bases agree with TRBD2. The germline V gene encodes CDR1 SGHTA and CDR2 FQGNSA. This CDR3 has 15 residues. Trimming took 1 base from V and 5 from J; bases not matched to a gene: 8. For the CDR3, the DNA is TGTGCCAGCAGCTTAGTACCAGCGGGAATCCACGAGCAGTACTTC. Translated, it gives CASSLVPAGIHEQYF.

J is TRBJ2-5 and V is TRBV9; 7 bases agree with TRBD1. The ends lost 0 bases at V and 2 bases at J; junction bases unmatched: 7. The CDR3 spans 16 residues. Germline assignment: CDR1 SGDLS and CDR2 YYNGEE. The DNA for the CDR3 is TGTGCCAGCAGCGTAGCTGGGACAGTCATACAAGAGACCCAGTACTTC. Protein: CASSVAGTVIQETQYF.

The V gene is TRBV2, the J gene TRBJ1-4; 7 bases fit TRBD1. The CDR3 is 14 amino acids. V gave up 8 bases and J gave up 7 bases; unmatched junction bases: 10. Germline assignment: CDR1 SNHLY and CDR2 FYNNEI. The CDR3 coding sequence is TGTGCCAGCGAGGTGACAGGGCAGGGTGAAAAACTGTTTTTT. It specifies CASEVTGQGEKLFF.

The chain combines TRBV30 with TRBJ2-2; 7 nucleotides line up with TRBD2. The CDR3 is 14 amino acids. Trimming at V came to 8 bases and at J to 6 bases, leaving 12 bases not matched to a gene. Germline V gene data show CDR1 as GTSNPN and CDR2 as SVGIG (reference sequence). In DNA, the CDR3 is TGTGCCAGTATTCAGCGGGATCCTCCCGGGGAGCTGTTTTTT. Protein: CASIQRDPPGELFF.

The chain employs TRBV28 and TRBJ2-1, with 12 nucleotides matching TRBD2. The junction had 5 bases not matched to a gene; V was cut back by 5 bases and J by 6 bases. In germline, CDR1 is MDHEN, CDR2 SYDVKM. CDR3 size: 15 residues. The CDR3 sequence: CASSPTSGGFNEQFF. The CDR3 DNA reads TGTGCCAGCAGTCCCACTAGCGGGGGGTTCAATGAGCAGTTCTTC.

The J gene is TRBJ1-1, the V gene TRBV20-1; D uncertain. Trimming stripped 7 bases from V and 6 bases from J, with 12 bases between. This CDR3 spans 11 amino acids. Germline CDR1 reads DFQATT; CDR2 reads SNEGSKA (reference sequence). In DNA, the CDR3 is TGCAGTGTCTTTTACGGGGCTGAAGCTTTCTTT. The encoded protein is CSVFYGAEAFF.

CDR3 amino acids: CASSLATGVSTEAFF. The CDR3 bases are TGTGCCAGCAGCTTAGCGACAGGGGTGAGCACTGAAGCTTTCTTT. The chain recombines TRBV7-2 with TRBJ1-1; TRBD1 matches 8 bases. CDR1 is SGHTA, CDR2 FQGNSA, per germline. Trimming took 0 bases from V and 4 from J; bases not matched to a gene: 4. The CDR3 totals 15 residues.

J is TRBJ2-3 and V is TRBV5-1; maybe TRBD1 (5 bases). The length of the CDR3 is 12 residues. The germline V gene encodes CDR1 SGHRS and CDR2 YFSETQ. Trimming took off 5 bases at V and 1 base at J, with 5 bases between the two ends. The CDR3 region is CASRTGTDTQYF. For the CDR3, the DNA is TGCGCCAGCAGGACAGGCACAGATACGCAGTATTTT. Together with reference TRBV5-1 and TRBJ2-3, the CDR3 gives the full variable domain: KAGVTQTPRYLIKTRGQQVTLSCSPISGHRSVSWYQQTPGQGLQFLFEYFSETQRNKGNFPGRFSGRQFSNSRSEMNVSTLELGDSALYLCASRTGTDTQYFGPGTRLTVL.

This rearrangement joins TRBV6-5 to TRBJ1-1, with D possibly matching TRBD1 (5 bases). This CDR3 has 14 amino acids. CDR1 is MNHEY, CDR2 SVGAGI, per germline. V lost 4 bases to trimming and J lost 0 bases, with 9 bases between them. CDR3 nucleotides: TGTGCCAGCAGTTTGGGACTGATGAACACTGAAGCTTTCTTT. Residues: CASSLGLMNTEAFF.

The V gene is TRBV18, the J gene TRBJ1-3, with a weak D call TRBD1 (5 bases). The CDR3 has 18 amino acids. The germline CDR1 and CDR2 sequences are KGHSH and LQKENI. V was cut by 3 bases and J by 0 bases, with 18 bases left in between. CDR3 sequence reads: CASSPRPGSTTSGNTIYF. The CDR3 DNA is TGTGCCAGCTCACCCCGCCCAGGGTCGACCACCTCTGGAAACACCATATATTTT.

This clone has just one count. The chain combines TRBV12-3 or TRBV12-4 with TRBJ1-2; D is unclear. V lost 7 bases and J lost 7, with 13 bases in between. The CDR3 contains 12 residues. In DNA form, the CDR3 reads TGTGCCAGCACCAGGTGGTTCGGTGGCTACACCTTC. It yields the protein CASTRWFGGYTF.

This sequence joins TRBV27 and TRBJ1-1; a possible D gene is TRBD1 (5 bases). Germline V CDR1 and CDR2: MNHEY, SMNVEV (reference sequence). V gave up 0 bases and J gave up 5 bases, with 13 bases separating them. The CDR3 is 15 amino acids. The CDR3 DNA reads TGTGCCAGCAGTTTATCCAGGGCTAGTAGGACTGAAGCTTTCTTT. Translating it yields CASSLSRASRTEAFF.

The chain links TRBV7-2 to TRBJ2-1, with 7 bases matching TRBD1. The CDR3 loop spans 14 amino acids. V trimming: 3 bases; J trimming: 4 bases; junction bases outside the gene matches: 3. CDR1 is SGHTA, CDR2 FQGNSA, per germline. DNA of the CDR3: TGTGCCAGCAGCTTTACAGGGGTATACAATGAGCAGTTCTTC. Translation: CASSFTGVYNEQFF.

The rearrangement joins TRBV4-3 to TRBJ1-2; tentative D call: TRBD1 (6 bases). Germline CDR1 reads LGHNA; CDR2 reads YSLEER. CDR3 length: 14 amino acids. Trimming cost V 0 bases and J 8 bases, with 13 bases left between them. The CDR3 loop is CASSQDRGGSGYTF. The CDR3 DNA sequence: TGCGCCAGCAGCCAAGATCGAGGGGGATCAGGCTACACCTTC.